This T cell receptor beta chain was identified in a study of OX40 agonist ivuxolimab in advanced cancers. The CDR3 extends over 15 amino acids. The germline gives CDR1 SGHRS, CDR2 YFSETQ. Trimming removed 0 bases at V and 2 bases at J, with 12 bases between. Sequencing used immunoSEQ multiplex PCR; TCRdb keeps in-frame clones, though not all of them. Of tens of thousands of clones in the sample, roughly nine tenths were seen once. The chain combines TRBV5-1 with TRBJ2-7, with D possibly being TRBD1 (7 bases). This receptor was taken from an adult with an advanced solid tumor such as melanoma, head and neck, liver or kidney cancer. Sequenced here: CD4+ or CD8+ T cells sorted from blood, sampled in a trial of the OX40 agonist ivuxolimab. CDR3 sequence: CASSLVGRGAYEQYF. The CDR3 DNA reads TGCGCCAGCAGCTTGGTTGGCAGGGGGGCCTACGAGCAGTACTTC.